This T cell receptor (beta chain) was retrieved from a study of spatial heterogeneity in lung cancer. Study summary: Detection consistently yielded more beta chains than alpha chains. Study-wide results and caveats: Compared with follow-up, resection was when ubiquitous expanded tumor TCRs appeared in blood more.

The presence of a unique molecular identifier marked each TCR cDNA molecule. TCRdb re-analysed the 5' RACE reads in MiXCR, keeping a single row per CDR3 protein. The sample shows 30,000 to 35,000 distinct CDR3 sequences, over 9.5% of them seen only once. In regard to this clonotype: The antigen is undetermined.

Sample time point: blood at routine non-recurrence follow-up after resection. Sequencing was performed on whole RNA extracted from tumor and nontumor lung tissue, or from frozen PBMC, and the material was left unsorted. Germline-derived CDR1 and CDR2 are LNHDA and SQIVND (reference sequence). The CDR3 has 14 amino acids. Trimming took off 10 bases at V and 2 bases at J, with 15 bases between the two ends. The sequence was obtained from a female donor with early-stage non-small cell lung cancer. The J gene is TRBJ2-1, the V gene TRBV19; D might be TRBD1 (6 bases). The source material was PBMCs, sampled at follow-up. For the CDR3, the DNA is TGTGCCACCAAGCGACAGGAGACCTACAATGAGCAGTTCTTC. Translated, it gives CATKRQETYNEQFF.